This note documents a single TCR beta chain sequence. This record belongs to a study of radiotherapy plus CTLA-4 blockade in lung cancer. Study information: Overall, approximately 17% of patients showed an objective response, while roughly 28% attained disease control.

The trim removed 5 bases at V and 0 bases at J, leaving 6 bases unmatched. The length of the CDR3 is 17 residues. Germline CDR1 reads SGHVS; CDR2 reads FNYEAQ. Data came from immunoSEQ multiplex PCR; TCRdb stores just in-frame clones and leaves some out. This table has 30,000 to 50,000 clones, more than 70% appearing once. This sequence joins TRBV7-6 and TRBJ2-2; 10 nucleotides agree with TRBD2. The sequence derives from a human donor with non-small cell lung cancer that progressed on radiotherapy plus ipilimumab. The source was peripheral blood, collected from a patient treated with radiotherapy plus ipilimumab. The CDR3 DNA reads TGTGCCAGCAGCCGCAGCGGGGGGGCCGCGAACACCGGGGAGCTGTTTTTT. Translation gives CASSRSGGAANTGELFF.